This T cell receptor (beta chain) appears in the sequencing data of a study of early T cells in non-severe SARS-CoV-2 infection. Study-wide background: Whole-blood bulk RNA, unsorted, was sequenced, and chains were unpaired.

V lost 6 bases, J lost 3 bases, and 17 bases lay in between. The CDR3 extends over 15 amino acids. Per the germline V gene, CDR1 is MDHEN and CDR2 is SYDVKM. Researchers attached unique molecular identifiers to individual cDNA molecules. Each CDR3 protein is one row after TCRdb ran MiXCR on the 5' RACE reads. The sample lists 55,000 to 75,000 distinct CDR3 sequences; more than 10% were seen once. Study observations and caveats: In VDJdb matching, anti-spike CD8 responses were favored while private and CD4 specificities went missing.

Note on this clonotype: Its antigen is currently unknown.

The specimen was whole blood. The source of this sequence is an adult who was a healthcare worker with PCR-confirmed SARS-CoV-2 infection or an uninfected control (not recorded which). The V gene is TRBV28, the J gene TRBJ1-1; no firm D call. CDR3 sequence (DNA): TGTGCCAGCAGGCCAGTAGCCAGGAGGGACACTGAAGCTTTCTTT. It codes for CASRPVARRDTEAFF.